The rows below give T cell receptor beta chains drawn from one sample of a study of blood T cell repertoires in COVID-19. Libraries were prepared by immunoSEQ multiplex PCR; TCRdb keeps only in-frame clonotypes and omits some of them. This sample carries about 250,000 clones, around 88% of them seen once, and the ten largest clones take about 1.3%. Sequences were obtained from peripheral blood. Receptor source: an elderly man with acute or convalescent COVID-19. Both conserved end residues are trimmed from each CDR3.

>11|TRBV6-5|TRBJ1-3
ASRSGSGNTIY
>12|TRBV19|TRBJ1-5
ASSIRQETQHLD
>11|TRBV15|TRBJ1-3
ATSRGAGNTIY
>10|TRBV3-1/TRBV3-2|TRBJ1-1
ASGTLNTEAF
>11|TRBV18|TRBJ2-3
ASSPLGTDTQY
>14|TRBV7-8|TRBJ2-7
ASSSPTSGRVYEQY
>12|TRBV7-2|TRBJ1-5
ASSFQGASQPQH
>12|TRBV6-1|TRBJ2-7
ASSEGTGLYEQY
>10|TRBV5-5|TRBJ1-1
ASNYPETEAF
>16|TRBV7-8|TRBJ1-3
ASSSPRGVSSSGNTIY
>10|TRBV4-2|TRBJ2-1
ASSQTRNEQF
>14|TRBV28|TRBJ2-1
ASSGLAGGPGNEQF
>11|TRBV19|TRBJ1-6
ASSINGRSPLH
>12|TRBV5-1|TRBJ2-4
ASSLEQGGDIQY
>14|TRBV7-9|TRBJ2-1
ASSSLSGRAYNEQF
>12|TRBV7-9|TRBJ2-1
ASSLVFQYNEQF
>13|TRBV18|TRBJ2-7
ASSPYRGQNYEQY
>8|TRBV3-1/TRBV3-2|TRBJ1-2
ATTGPGYT
>13|TRBV19|TRBJ1-6
ASSPQLGAGSPLH
>14|TRBV9|TRBJ2-2
ASSVGTGMNTGELF
>13|TRBV9|TRBJ2-1
ASSVVAGAGNEQF
>13|TRBV28|TRBJ2-1
ASSPGGSGYNEQF
>11|TRBV3-1/TRBV3-2|TRBJ2-1
ASSQAAYNEQF
>13|TRBV5-8|TRBJ1-3
ASSLYTHSGNTIY
>12|TRBV7-6|TRBJ2-7
ASSSGLSTYEQY
>13|TRBV7-9|TRBJ1-1
ASSILNTGDTEAF
>15|TRBV7-2|TRBJ1-4
ASSPTGGRRVGEKLF
>10|TRBV28|TRBJ2-7
ASSLKLSEQY
>12|TRBV7-2|TRBJ2-5
ASSLAGQKETQY
>12|TRBV5-1|TRBJ1-1
ASSWTVMNTEAF
>13|TRBV9|TRBJ2-3
ASSAETGVTDTQY
>11|TRBV2|TRBJ1-5
ATSRGPWQPQH
>14|TRBV4-1|TRBJ2-5
ASSPWRTSGQETQY
>13|TRBV10-3|TRBJ2-1
AISELSSGMGEQF
>14|TRBV19|TRBJ2-5
ASSIGLAGIQETQY
>14|TRBV5-1|TRBJ2-5
ASSLETSGRSETQY
>12|TRBV7-2|TRBJ2-7
ASSLGGIVYEQY
>11|TRBV11-1|TRBJ2-7
ASSLAGAQPQY
>9|TRBV20-1|TRBJ2-4
SARELGIQY
>13|TRBV4-3|TRBJ1-5
ASSQSTGGDQPQH
>13|TRBV6-2/TRBV6-3|TRBJ1-1
ASSSPRSSNTEAF
>11|TRBV21-1|TRBJ2-7
ASVRDRGDEQY
>11|TRBV19|TRBJ1-1
ASSTGLNTEAF
>15|TRBV5-7|TRBJ1-6
ASSCYAWTANNSPLH
>14|TRBV12-5|TRBJ2-7
ASGTGTGGLSYEQY
>16|TRBV7-2|TRBJ2-3
ASSLGTSGRIGTDTQY
>12|TRBV28|TRBJ2-7
ASSLSPPGQKQY
>14|TRBV4-1|TRBJ1-6
ASSATGGVYNSPLH
>14|TRBV10-3|TRBJ1-3
AISDSQGTFRNTIY
>14|TRBV11-3|TRBJ2-2
ASSLSQGTNTGELF
>13|TRBV19|TRBJ1-2
ASSMRQTRSGGYT
>12|TRBV7-9|TRBJ2-2
ASSSRMNTGELF